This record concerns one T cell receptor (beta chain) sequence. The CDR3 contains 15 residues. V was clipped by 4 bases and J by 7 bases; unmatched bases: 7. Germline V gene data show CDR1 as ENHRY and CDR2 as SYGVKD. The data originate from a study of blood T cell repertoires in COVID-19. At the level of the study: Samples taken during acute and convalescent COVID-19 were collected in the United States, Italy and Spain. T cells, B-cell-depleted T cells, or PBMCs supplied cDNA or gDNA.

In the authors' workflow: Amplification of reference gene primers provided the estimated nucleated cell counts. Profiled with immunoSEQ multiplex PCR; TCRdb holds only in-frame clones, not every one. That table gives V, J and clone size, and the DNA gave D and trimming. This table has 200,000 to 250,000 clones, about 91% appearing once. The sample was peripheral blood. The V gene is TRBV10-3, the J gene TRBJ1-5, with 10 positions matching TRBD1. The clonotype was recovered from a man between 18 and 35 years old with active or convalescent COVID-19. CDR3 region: CAISAGGTGVQPQHF. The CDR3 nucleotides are TGTGCCATCAGTGCGGGGGGGACAGGGGTGCAGCCCCAGCATTTT.